These T cell receptor beta chains were read from a single sample in a study of identical twins. From the 5' RACE reads, TCRdb called clonotypes with MiXCR, one entry per CDR3 protein. Seen here are under 350,000 distinct CDR3 sequences, 7.5% to 9.5% observed once, and the top ten hold approximately 6.5%. These same records also appear under a second study, on yellow fever vaccine responses in identical twins.

The sequenced material came from CD8+ T cells sorted from blood. The receptor source for this set is a woman younger than 35 in good health. The CDR3 runs from the conserved cysteine through the conserved F or W. D genes are given only for firm matches. Part of the rows lack a size; the others show once, few, many or a class for expanded clones.

NA	many	TRBV6-5	TRBJ2-7	TGTGCCAGCAGTTTCCGGGACATCCCCTACGAGCAGTACTTC	CASSFRDIPYEQYF
TRBD1	many	TRBV4-3	TRBJ2-3	TGCGCCACCGGGACAGGGGGCACAGATACGCAGTATTTT	CATGTGGTDTQYF
NA	NA	TRBV7-8	TRBJ2-3	TGTGCCAGCAGCTTAGTAGGGGGTGCGAATCGGCAGTATTTT	CASSLVGGANRQYF
NA	many	TRBV6-2/TRBV6-3	TRBJ2-7	TGTGCCAGCAGTTCAACAGGATACCGCTCCTACGAGCAGTACTTC	CASSSTGYRSYEQYF
TRBD2	many	TRBV29-1	TRBJ2-7	TGCAGCGTTGAAGATCTCACTAGCGGGACGACCTACGAGCAGTACTTC	CSVEDLTSGTTYEQYF
NA	NA	TRBV20-1	TRBJ2-1	TGCAGTGCAATCGGGACTGACTCCTACAATGAGCAGTTCTTC	CSAIGTDSYNEQFF
NA	NA	TRBV14	TRBJ2-4	TGTGCCAGCAGCCAATGGTCGAACATTCAGTACTTC	CASSQWSNIQYF
NA	NA	TRBV29-1	TRBJ2-7	TGCAGCGTTGACTTAACAGGACTCGGGATATACGAGCAGTACTTC	CSVDLTGLGIYEQYF
NA	few	TRBV18	TRBJ2-7	TGTGCCAGCTCACCACCGGAAGGGGATCCCTACGAGCAGTACTTC	CASSPPEGDPYEQYF
NA	NA	TRBV3-1	TRBJ2-7	TGTGCCAGCAGCCAAGATGACGGACCCGGCCAAGAGCAGTACTTC	CASSQDDGPGQEQYF
TRBD1	NA	TRBV6-2/TRBV6-3	TRBJ2-5	TGTGCCAGCAGTTACGTCTCGGACAGGGGAGGGGAGACCCAGTACTTC	CASSYVSDRGGETQYF
NA	many	TRBV6-5	TRBJ2-5	TGTGCCAGCAGTTACTCGGAGGGGCACCAAGAGACCCAGTACTTC	CASSYSEGHQETQYF
TRBD2	many	TRBV28	TRBJ2-3	TGTGCCAGCAGGGAATTACTAGCGGGGATCGAAGATACGCAGTATTTT	CASRELLAGIEDTQYF
NA	many	TRBV7-3	TRBJ2-5	TGTGCCAGCAGCTCTCTCGGTGGCAGCCAAGAGACCCAGTACTTC	CASSSLGGSQETQYF
NA	NA	TRBV5-5	TRBJ2-5	TGTGCCAGCAGCTTTCGAAGGGCAGAGACCCAGTACTTC	CASSFRRAETQYF
NA	NA	TRBV21-1	TRBJ2-3	TGTGCCAGCAGCAAAGTCGAGACTAGCGGTAGGGATACGCAGTATTTT	CASSKVETSGRDTQYF
NA	few	TRBV27	TRBJ2-7	TGTGCCAGCAGCCTGGACAGCCCAGCTCTCTACGAGCAGTACTTC	CASSLDSPALYEQYF
TRBD1	NA	TRBV14	TRBJ1-2	TGTGCCAGCAGTCCAAGACAGGGAAAGAACTATGGCTACACCTTC	CASSPRQGKNYGYTF
NA	many	TRBV10-2	TRBJ2-2	TGCGCCAGCATTGTCACGGGAAACACCGGGGAGCTGTTTTTT	CASIVTGNTGELFF
TRBD1	NA	TRBV28	TRBJ2-5	TGTGCCAGCAGTTTAGGGGACAGCGTTCAAGAGACCCAGTACTTC	CASSLGDSVQETQYF
NA	NA	TRBV11-2	TRBJ2-5	TGTGCCAGCAGCTTAGTGGGTTTTATGGAGACCCAGTACTTC	CASSLVGFMETQYF
NA	few	TRBV5-6	TRBJ2-7	TGTGCCAGCAGCGAAGGGGGGGGGACCGAGCAGTACTTC	CASSEGGGTEQYF
TRBD1	NA	TRBV7-6	TRBJ2-7	TGTGCCAGCAGCTCCGGGACAGGGTTTGAGCAGTACTTC	CASSSGTGFEQYF
NA	few	TRBV29-1	TRBJ2-1	TGCAGCGTTGAAGGGGGCTCGGGGCCGACTTTGGATGAGCAGTTCTTC	CSVEGGSGPTLDEQFF
NA	NA	TRBV4-3	TRBJ2-7	TGCGCCAGCAGCCAAACCGGGATGGTGGGGTCCGAGCAGTACTTC	CASSQTGMVGSEQYF
NA	NA	TRBV29-1	TRBJ2-1	TGCAGCGTTGACTTTAGGTCGGGGGAAACCTACAATGAGCAGTTCTTC	CSVDFRSGETYNEQFF
TRBD1	NA	TRBV3-1	TRBJ2-7	TGTGCCAGCAGCCAAGCAAAAGGGGACAGACACTACGAGCAGTACTTC	CASSQAKGDRHYEQYF
NA	few	TRBV7-9	TRBJ2-1	TGTGCCAGCAGCTTCCCGGGCGCCTCCTACAATGAGCAGTTCTTC	CASSFPGASYNEQFF
NA	few	TRBV7-9	TRBJ2-2	TGTGCCAGCAGCCCCACCATTGTGGGCACCGGGGAGCTGTTTTTT	CASSPTIVGTGELFF
NA	NA	TRBV11-1	TRBJ2-7	TGTGCCAGCAGCCCGACAGGCGTCCCCTACGAGCAGTACTTC	CASSPTGVPYEQYF
NA	few	TRBV4-1	TRBJ1-5	TGCGCCAGCAGCCAAGTAACAGGGAATCAGCCCCAGCATTTT	CASSQVTGNQPQHF
TRBD2	NA	TRBV5-1	TRBJ2-1	TGCGCCAGCAGCCTTGGGACTAGCGGGAGAAAGGGTGAGCAGTTCTTC	CASSLGTSGRKGEQFF
NA	many	TRBV6-1	TRBJ2-5	TGTGCCAGCAGCCCCTCGGGCGGCGTTCAAGAGACCCAGTACTTC	CASSPSGGVQETQYF
NA	many	TRBV7-9	TRBJ2-3	TGTGCCAGCAGCTTAGCGATGGCTAGCCCCGATACGCAGTATTTT	CASSLAMASPDTQYF
TRBD2	NA	TRBV7-6	TRBJ2-7	TGTGCCAGCAGCTTAGCTAGCGGGAGTCCCGAGCAGTACTTC	CASSLASGSPEQYF
TRBD1	NA	TRBV29-1	TRBJ2-5	TGCAGCGTTGAAGATCCCGGGACAGAGAAAGAGACCCAGTACTTC	CSVEDPGTEKETQYF
NA	many	TRBV4-3	TRBJ2-1	TGCGCCAGCAGCCAAGCTTGGTCGGGAAACTACAATGAGCAGTTCTTC	CASSQAWSGNYNEQFF
TRBD2	few	TRBV11-1	TRBJ2-2	TGTGCCAGCAGCTTTCCCCTTAGCGGGAGGGCCGACACCGGGGAGCTGTTTTTT	CASSFPLSGRADTGELFF
NA	few	TRBV19	TRBJ2-5	TGTGCCACCGCACCTGGGGCCCTATACCAAGAGACCCAGTACTTC	CATAPGALYQETQYF
NA	few	TRBV5-1	TRBJ2-2	TGCGCCAGCAGCTTATGGACAGATGACGCGAACACCGGGGAGCTGTTTTTT	CASSLWTDDANTGELFF
NA	many	TRBV7-9	TRBJ2-6	TGTGCCAGCAGCTTATATGGGGACTCTGGGGCCAACGTCCTGACTTTC	CASSLYGDSGANVLTF
TRBD1	many	TRBV12-3/TRBV12-4	TRBJ2-2	TGTGCCAGCAGTTCAAGGGACAGCGACTTAGACACCGGGGAGCTGTTTTTT	CASSSRDSDLDTGELFF
NA	NA	TRBV2	TRBJ2-2	TGTGCCAGCAGTGGGACAAACGGGGAGCTGTTTTTT	CASSGTNGELFF
TRBD1	many	TRBV20-1	TRBJ2-7	TGCAGTGCCGCCCCGGGACAGTCGTACGAGCAGTACTTC	CSAAPGQSYEQYF
TRBD1	NA	TRBV7-8	TRBJ2-1	TGTGCCAGCCTACCGGGACAGGGGATCAATGAGCAGTTCTTC	CASLPGQGINEQFF
NA	few	TRBV20-1	TRBJ1-1	TGCAGTGCTAGAGGGCGGGGGAACACTGAAGCTTTCTTT	CSARGRGNTEAFF
TRBD1	many	TRBV30	TRBJ1-5	TGTGCCTGGAGTACAGGGGTGGGCAATCAGCCCCAGCATTTT	CAWSTGVGNQPQHF
NA	few	TRBV27	TRBJ2-7	TGTGCCAGCAGTTGGACAGCGAACTCCTACGAGCAGTACTTC	CASSWTANSYEQYF
NA	many	TRBV5-1	TRBJ2-3	TGCGCCAGCAGCCTGGAGGGGGGCACAGATACGCAGTATTTT	CASSLEGGTDTQYF
TRBD2	few	TRBV11-1	TRBJ2-3	TGTGCCGAGCGAGGGTCCGGGACTAGCGACAGCTTCACAGATACGCAGTATTTT	CAERGSGTSDSFTDTQYF
NA	few	TRBV11-2	TRBJ2-7	TGTGCCAGCAGCTCTTCTAGCCCCTACGAGCAGTACTTC	CASSSSSPYEQYF
TRBD2	NA	TRBV11-2	TRBJ2-3	TGTGCCAGCAGCTCCACTAGCGATCTATCCACAGATACGCAGTATTTT	CASSSTSDLSTDTQYF
NA	NA	TRBV2	TRBJ2-3	TGTGCCAGCCTAGGGGGAGGTACGCAGTATTTT	CASLGGGTQYF
TRBD2	NA	TRBV11-1	TRBJ2-2	TGTGCCAGCAGCCCACATGCCGGGACTAGCGCCTTAGGCACCGGGGAGCTGTTTTTT	CASSPHAGTSALGTGELFF